The TCR beta chain described here comes from a study of blood T cell repertoires in COVID-19. Study-wide background: Material from acute and convalescent COVID-19 was sourced from the United States, Italy and Spain.

It was during active infection that Seattle patients were enrolled and then longitudinally followed. The germline gives CDR1 DFQATT, CDR2 SNEGSKA (reference sequence). This CDR3 is built from 12 residues. V dropped 5 bases and J dropped 4 bases, with 11 bases sitting between them. Using immunoSEQ multiplex PCR, the repertoire was profiled, and TCRdb retains in-frame clones only, with some absent. The table has approximately 190,000 clones, around 80% seen once; the top ten hold about 8%. The chain links TRBV20-1 to TRBJ1-1; D possibly corresponds to TRBD1 (5 bases). The sequenced sample consisted of peripheral blood. This receptor was identified in a woman in her fifties or sixties with COVID-19, enrolled during active disease. In DNA form, the CDR3 reads TGCAGTGCTGGTGGCGGGGCCACTGAAGCTTTCTTT. This translates into CSAGGGATEAFF.